The sequence of this T cell receptor (beta chain) was determined in a study of cytomegalovirus exposure and HLA in healthy donors. Study results and limitations: Overall, approximately 180 TCR beta chains were annotated as cytomegalovirus-associated. Sequencing probably produced one cluster of sequence variants that were highly shared. When the data were analyzed later, several of the most significant clusters appeared to be linked to common viral pathogens.

This CDR3 has 16 residues. The germline V gene has CDR1 LNHDA and CDR2 SQIVND (reference sequence). Trimming removed 6 bases from V and 2 bases from J; junction bases left unmatched: 10. This clone showed up just a few times. Its antigen is not known. PCR used 60 Vbeta primers and 13 Jbeta primers. Method: immunoSEQ multiplex PCR; TCRdb's copy keeps in-frame clones and lacks some. The sample contains approximately 240,000 clones, 82% of which appear only once. The chain uses TRBV19 and TRBJ1-5; 7 positions match TRBD1. The TCR was taken from a woman in her forties in good health and CMV-seropositive. Sequencing used PBMCs. CDR3 residues: CASSPSGGAGNQPQHF. The CDR3 coding sequence is TGTGCCAGTAGCCCCTCAGGGGGAGCGGGCAATCAGCCCCAGCATTTT.